This entry lists 14 T cell receptor beta chains sequenced from one sample in a study of metastatic and nonmetastatic thyroid tumors. All patients reached thyroid surgery having received no treatment beforehand. Via MiXCR, TCRdb re-called the PCR reads. The top ten clones hold under 9% of a sample with about 85,000 clones, 8.6% of them seen once. Sequencing used blood. The receptors derive from a female donor with papillary thyroid cancer or a benign thyroid nodule (not recorded which). Some clones in this sample may be carry-over from other donors' samples.

This clone has more than one count but fewer than ten. Given a much more abundant clone one base away, this may be a read error. The chain recombines TRBV10-2 with TRBJ2-5, with 12 bases lining up with TRBD1. This CDR3 spans 15 amino acids. The J segment lost 5 bases and the V segment lost 5 bases, leaving 6 bases of the junction unmatched. Per germline, CDR1 WSHSY and CDR2 SAAADI. CDR3 nucleotides: TGCGCCAGCAGTTCCGGGACAGGGGGCGGTGAGACCCAGTACTTC. Translated: CASSSGTGGGETQYF.

This clone has at least ten counts. The V and J genes are TRBV12-3 or TRBV12-4 and TRBJ2-5; no firm D call. The CDR3 consists of 11 residues. The V and J ends lost 4 bases and 2 bases respectively, with 2 bases between them. CDR3 DNA sequence: TGTGCCAGCAGTTCACAAGAGACCCAGTACTTC. Translated: CASSSQETQYF.

The chain uses TRBV28 and TRBJ1-2, with 8 bases lining up with TRBD1. V lost 5 bases and J lost 5; bases outside the gene matches: 10. The CDR3 loop spans 15 amino acids. In germline, CDR1 is MDHEN, CDR2 SYDVKM. CDR3 region: CASSVTGGTGYGYTF. The CDR3 DNA reads TGTGCCAGCAGTGTAACAGGGGGTACTGGATATGGCTACACCTTC.

Ten or more counts support this clone. The rearrangement uses TRBV4-1 and TRBJ2-5, with TRBD1 matching over 8 bases. In germline, CDR1 is MGHRA, CDR2 YSYEKL. With V trimmed by 3 bases and J by 7 bases, 13 bases remained unmatched. The CDR3 is 16 amino acids. Here the CDR3 DNA reads TGCGCCAGCAGCCAGACTACAGACAGGGGAGTAGGGACCCAGTACTTC. Protein: CASSQTTDRGVGTQYF.

The table lists this clone with many counts. The CDR3 sequence is CASRRQGGNTIYF. The CDR3 coding sequence is TGTGCCAGCAGAAGACAGGGGGGAAACACCATATATTTT. This rearrangement joins TRBV27 to TRBJ1-3, with 8 positions matching TRBD1. Germline CDR1 is MNHEY and CDR2 is SMNVEV (reference sequence). Germline trimming cut 6 bases from V and 4 bases from J; bases unmatched to any gene: 2. There are 13 residues in the CDR3.

This clone was seen repeatedly, ten times or more. V usage is TRBV9 and J usage is TRBJ2-2; TRBD2 matches at 8 bases. Per germline, CDR1 SGDLS and CDR2 YYNGEE. The J segment lost 4 bases and the V segment lost 4 bases, leaving 3 bases of the junction unmatched. The CDR3 sequence is 14 residues long. The CDR3 coding sequence is TGTGCCAGCAGCCCCGGGGGGGTCACCGGGGAGCTGTTTTTT. Its translation: CASSPGGVTGELFF.

This clone was counted ten times or more. The genes are TRBV6-5 and TRBJ1-2; 7 nucleotides match TRBD1. From germline, CDR1 is MNHEY and CDR2 SVGAGI. V shed 0 bases, J shed 0 bases, and the junction held 4 bases outside the gene matches. The CDR3 length is 16 residues. The CDR3 DNA reads TGTGCCAGCAGTTACTCGAGGGGGACAGCTAACTATGGCTACACCTTC. Protein: CASSYSRGTANYGYTF.

This clone came up many times. This chain uses TRBV12-3 or TRBV12-4 with TRBJ1-1, with no clear D. The CDR3 is 13 amino acids. The V end was cut by 6 bases, the J end by 1 base, with 9 bases between. CDR3 nucleotide sequence: TGTGCCAGCAGCTCGCCTGCGAACACTGAAGCTTTCTTT. Translating gives CASSSPANTEAFF.

This clone was picked up many times. The chain recombines TRBV20-1 with TRBJ2-3; maybe TRBD2 (7 bases). The CDR3 runs to 16 residues. The germline CDR1 and CDR2 sequences are DFQATT and SNEGSKA (reference sequence). V lost 4 bases and J 2 bases, leaving 19 bases between the germline ends. In nucleotides, the CDR3 is TGCAGTGCTACCAACAGGGAGCGGGGATACACAGATACGCAGTATTTT. This codes for CSATNRERGYTDTQYF.

This clone was observed at least ten times. The V gene is TRBV6-1, the J gene TRBJ2-3; no definite D call. The CDR3 contains 14 residues. Per germline, CDR1 MNHNS and CDR2 SASEGT. Trimming took off 6 bases at V and 0 bases at J, with 10 bases between the two ends. CDR3 coding DNA: TGTGCCAGCAGACGAGGCGAGAGCACAGATACGCAGTATTTT. Its translation is CASRRGESTDTQYF.

This clone showed up many times. The V call is TRBV7-2, the J call TRBJ2-5, with 13 bases identical to TRBD2. CDR1 and CDR2 from the germline V gene are SGHTA and FQGNSA. CDR3 size: 16 residues. V lost 1 base to trimming and J lost 6 bases; unmatched junction nucleotides: 5. CDR3 loop: CASSLGGLAGSKTQYF. The CDR3 DNA reads TGTGCCAGCAGCTTAGGGGGACTAGCGGGGTCGAAGACCCAGTACTTC.

This clone was counted ten times or more. The chain links TRBV3-1 to TRBJ1-6; 8 nucleotides align to TRBD1. CDR1 is LGHDT, CDR2 YNNKEL, per germline (reference sequence). The CDR3 totals 16 residues. With 2 bases clipped from V and 7 bases from J, the junction kept 7 bases outside the gene matches. The CDR3 loop is CASSQRGQGANSPLHF. CDR3 coding DNA: TGTGCCAGCAGCCAACGGGGCCAGGGGGCGAATTCACCCCTCCACTTT.

This clone was seen repeatedly, ten times or more. This sequence joins TRBV6-1 and TRBJ2-7; D call uncertain. V lost 5 bases to trimming and J lost 2 bases, with 10 bases between them. The length of the CDR3 is 13 residues. CDR1 and CDR2 from the germline V gene are MNHNS and SASEGT. The CDR3 reads CASSTLGPYEQYF. In DNA form, the CDR3 reads TGTGCCAGCAGTACCCTAGGGCCCTACGAGCAGTACTTC.

Ten or more counts support this clone. J is TRBJ2-1 and V is TRBV6-4; tentative D call: TRBD1 (5 bases). CDR3 length: 13 residues. Germline CDR1 reads MRHNA; CDR2 reads SNTAGT. V lost 2 bases and J lost 10, with 12 bases in between. The CDR3 is CASSDQDTGEQFF. The CDR3 region has the DNA TGTGCCAGCAGTGACCAGGATACAGGAGAGCAGTTCTTC.